What follows describes a single TCR beta chain. What it recognizes is unknown. These data come from a study of early T cells in non-severe SARS-CoV-2 infection. About the study: RNA in bulk from unsorted whole blood was sequenced, and chains were unpaired.

Per the germline V gene, CDR1 is MNHEY and CDR2 is SMNVEV (reference sequence). With 6 bases removed from V and 1 base from J, the gap between germline ends came to 8 bases. The length of the CDR3 is 13 residues. The study, taken as a whole, reports: Anti-spike CD8 specificities were favored by VDJdb matching, whose results missed private and CD4 specificities.

Individual cDNA molecules received unique molecular identifiers during library preparation. From the 5' RACE reads, TCRdb called clonotypes with MiXCR, one entry per CDR3 protein. Of 57,000 or so distinct CDR3 sequences listed, 10% to 15% are singletons. V gene TRBV27 combines with J gene TRBJ2-3, with D unresolved. The TCR sequence derives from an adult who was a healthcare worker with PCR-confirmed SARS-CoV-2 infection or an uninfected control (not recorded which). Sequenced material: whole blood. Written as DNA, the CDR3 is TGTGCCAGCAGAGGTTTAGGCACAGATACGCAGTATTTT. Translation gives CASRGLGTDTQYF.